This T cell receptor (beta chain) was identified during a study of identical twins. TCRdb reprocessed the 5' RACE reads via MiXCR and lists one record per CDR3 protein. The sample has about 730,000 distinct CDR3 sequences, around 20% seen once. Each donor was a healthy Caucasian. Study conclusions and caveats: Cord blood beta clonotypes that were abundant carried fewer insertions, and memory repertoires showed no such trend.

This clonotype was observed a few times. Its matching antigen is unknown. This sample also belongs to another study, concerning T cells expressing NK-cell markers.

The sample was PBMCs. The source of this sequence is a woman aged 18-29 years in good health.

The CDR3 DNA reads TGCAGTGCTAGGGGCGGCCAGTGGACCCAGTACTTC. Translation gives CSARGGQWTQYF. The chain links TRBV20-1 to TRBJ2-5; D remains unclear. Germline lookup yields CDR1 DFQATT and CDR2 SNEGSKA (reference sequence). The ends were cut back, 3 bases at V and 7 bases at J, with 12 bases in the middle. CDR3 length: 12 amino acids.